This TCR beta chain was recorded in a study of blood T cell repertoires in COVID-19. The overall study: Nucleic acid was either cDNA or gDNA, and it came from T cells, B-cell-depleted T cells, or PBMCs.

Generated by immunoSEQ multiplex PCR, the TCRdb table keeps only in-frame clones and is missing some. The repertoire holds more than 85,000 clones, with about 81% as singletons. V was pared by 5 bases and J by 6 bases, with 5 bases between. This CDR3 spans 12 amino acids. CDR1 MNHEY and CDR2 SVGAGI come from the germline V gene. The sequence was collected from a woman aged 60-75 years with acute or convalescent COVID-19. J is TRBJ1-6 and V is TRBV6-5; D ambiguous. Input material: peripheral blood. The CDR3 region has the DNA TGTGCCAGCAGTCGACTTAATTCACCCCTCCACTTT. As protein: CASSRLNSPLHF.